The rows below give T cell receptor beta chains drawn from one sample of a study of shared clonotypes between healthy human individuals. Profiling relied on immunoSEQ multiplex PCR, and the TCRdb table lists in-frame clones only, not all of them. The data show roughly 86,000 clones, almost 70% seen once. Sequenced material: memory CD8+ T cells sorted from blood. The receptor source for this set is a man under 40 in good health. The CDR3 runs from the conserved cysteine through the conserved F or W. D genes are given only for firm matches. Only some rows state a clone size, as once, few, many or a class for expanded clones.

V gene: TRBV5-1
clone size: once
D gene: TRBD1
J gene: TRBJ2-6
CDR3 DNA: TGCGCCAGCAGCGTTAGGGACAGGGGGCTTGGTGGGGCCAACGTCCTGACTTTC
CDR3 protein: CASSVRDRGLGGANVLTF

V gene: TRBV7-9
clone size: .
D gene: .
J gene: TRBJ2-2
CDR3 DNA: TGTGCCAGCAGCACCCGGCGGGACACGAACACCGGGGAGCTGTTTTTT
CDR3 protein: CASSTRRDTNTGELFF

V gene: TRBV7-2
clone size: once
D gene: .
J gene: TRBJ2-7
CDR3 DNA: TGTGCCAGCAGCTTAGTGTCCTCCTACGAGCAGTACTTC
CDR3 protein: CASSLVSSYEQYF

V gene: TRBV5-8
clone size: .
D gene: .
J gene: TRBJ1-5
CDR3 DNA: TGTGCCAGCAGCGGAGGCGGGCTCCAGCCCCAGCATTTT
CDR3 protein: CASSGGGLQPQHF

V gene: TRBV5-1
clone size: .
D gene: .
J gene: TRBJ2-7
CDR3 DNA: TGCGCCAGCAGCTTGGCCAATTCACTAGTTTACGAGCAGTACTTC
CDR3 protein: CASSLANSLVYEQYF

V gene: TRBV19
clone size: .
D gene: .
J gene: TRBJ2-7
CDR3 DNA: TGTGCCAGTAGCCCCAATTCGCACGAGCAGTACTTC
CDR3 protein: CASSPNSHEQYF

V gene: TRBV5-6
clone size: few
D gene: .
J gene: TRBJ2-7
CDR3 DNA: TGTGCCAGCAGCTTGAGCTTTGGGATTCCGTCCGAGCAGTACTTC
CDR3 protein: CASSLSFGIPSEQYF

V gene: TRBV5-4
clone size: .
D gene: .
J gene: TRBJ2-1
CDR3 DNA: TGTGCCAGCAGCTTAAACGAGGCCTACAATGAGCAGTTCTTC
CDR3 protein: CASSLNEAYNEQFF

V gene: TRBV5-4
clone size: .
D gene: TRBD2
J gene: TRBJ2-2
CDR3 DNA: TGTGCCAGCAGCTTGGTCGGTAGCGGGACCACCGGGGAGCTGTTTTTT
CDR3 protein: CASSLVGSGTTGELFF

V gene: TRBV5-1
clone size: .
D gene: .
J gene: TRBJ2-7
CDR3 DNA: TGCGCCAGCAGCCTGCTTGGCAGTCACTACGAGCAGTACTTC
CDR3 protein: CASSLLGSHYEQYF

V gene: TRBV28
clone size: few
D gene: .
J gene: TRBJ1-5
CDR3 DNA: TGTGCCAGCAGTTTAGGGAATCAGCCCCAGCATTTT
CDR3 protein: CASSLGNQPQHF

V gene: TRBV5-4
clone size: .
D gene: TRBD1
J gene: TRBJ1-5
CDR3 DNA: TGTGCCAGCAACAGTTTTCCGAGGGGGCCGCGGAGCAATCAGCCCCAGCATTTT
CDR3 protein: CASNSFPRGPRSNQPQHF

V gene: TRBV27
clone size: once
D gene: .
J gene: TRBJ2-7
CDR3 DNA: TGTGCCAGCATAGAACCAAACTCCTACGAGCAGTACTTC
CDR3 protein: CASIEPNSYEQYF

V gene: TRBV29-1
clone size: .
D gene: TRBD2
J gene: TRBJ2-5
CDR3 DNA: TGCAGCGTTGATGGTTGGCGGACAGGCCGCGCGGGACTAGCGGGAGGACGGTGGGAGACCCAGTACTTC
CDR3 protein: CSVDGWRTGRAGLAGGRWETQYF

V gene: TRBV29-1
clone size: .
D gene: TRBD2
J gene: TRBJ2-7
CDR3 DNA: TGCAGCGTTGTTGGCGGGAGAGTATACGAGCAGTACTTC
CDR3 protein: CSVVGGRVYEQYF

V gene: TRBV21-1
clone size: .
D gene: .
J gene: TRBJ2-7
CDR3 DNA: TGTGCCAGCTGGGTAGTTAGCGGCCACTACGAGCAGTACTTC
CDR3 protein: CASWVVSGHYEQYF

V gene: TRBV7-9
clone size: .
D gene: .
J gene: TRBJ2-7
CDR3 DNA: TGTGCCAGCAGCTTAGGGGCCGACAGGACGCAGTCCTACGAGCAGTACTTC
CDR3 protein: CASSLGADRTQSYEQYF

V gene: TRBV7-2
clone size: few
D gene: TRBD1
J gene: TRBJ2-7
CDR3 DNA: TGTGCCAGCAGCTTTGACAGGGGGGCCTACGAGCAGTACTTC
CDR3 protein: CASSFDRGAYEQYF

V gene: TRBV11-2
clone size: .
D gene: .
J gene: TRBJ1-1
CDR3 DNA: TGTGCCAGCAGCTTAGGGTCGCTCAAGTTCGCTTTCTTT
CDR3 protein: CASSLGSLKFAFF

V gene: TRBV7-3
clone size: .
D gene: TRBD2
J gene: TRBJ2-5
CDR3 DNA: TGTGCCAGCAGTTTACTAGCGGGAGTGGAGACCCAGTACTTC
CDR3 protein: CASSLLAGVETQYF

V gene: TRBV2
clone size: .
D gene: .
J gene: TRBJ2-6
CDR3 DNA: TGTGCCAGCACCGTCGACGGCTTTGGGGCCAACGTCCTGACTTTC
CDR3 protein: CASTVDGFGANVLTF

V gene: TRBV7-4
clone size: few
D gene: TRBD2
J gene: TRBJ2-1
CDR3 DNA: TGTGCCAGCAGTCCACCGGACGCGGGAGCTAATGAGCAGTTCTTC
CDR3 protein: CASSPPDAGANEQFF